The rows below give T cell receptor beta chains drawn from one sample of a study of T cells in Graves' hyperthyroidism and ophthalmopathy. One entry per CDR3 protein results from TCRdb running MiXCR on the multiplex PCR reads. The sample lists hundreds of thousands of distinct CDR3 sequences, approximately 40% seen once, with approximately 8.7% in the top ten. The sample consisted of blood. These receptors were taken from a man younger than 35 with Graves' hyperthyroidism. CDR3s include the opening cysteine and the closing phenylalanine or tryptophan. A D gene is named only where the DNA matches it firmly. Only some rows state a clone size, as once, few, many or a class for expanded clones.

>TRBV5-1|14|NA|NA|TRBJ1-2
CASRRAGWHYGYTF
TGCGCCAGCAGGAGGGCAGGGTGGCACTATGGCTACACCTTC
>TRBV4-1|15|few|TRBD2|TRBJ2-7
CASSLIAGASYEQYF
TGCGCCAGCAGCCTAATAGCGGGAGCGAGCTACGAGCAGTACTTC
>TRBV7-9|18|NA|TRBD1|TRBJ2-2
CASSLAARTGANTGELFF
TGTGCCAGCAGCTTAGCGGCCCGGACAGGGGCGAACACCGGGGAGCTGTTTTTT
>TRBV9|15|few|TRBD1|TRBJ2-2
CASSNRDRGTGELFF
TGTGCCAGCAGCAATCGGGACAGGGGCACCGGGGAGCTGTTTTTT
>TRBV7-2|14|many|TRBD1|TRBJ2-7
CASSLGQEAYEQYF
TGTGCCAGCAGCTTGGGACAGGAGGCCTACGAGCAGTACTTC
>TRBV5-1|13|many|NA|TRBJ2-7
CASSLTSPYEQYF
TGCGCCAGCAGCTTGACGAGCCCTTACGAGCAGTACTTC
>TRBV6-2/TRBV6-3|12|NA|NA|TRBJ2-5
CASSYGDGTQYF
TGTGCCAGCAGTTACGGGGATGGGACCCAGTACTTC
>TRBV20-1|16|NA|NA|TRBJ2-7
CSARSSRQADSYEQYF
TGCAGTGCTAGATCCTCACGGCAAGCGGATTCCTACGAGCAGTACTTC
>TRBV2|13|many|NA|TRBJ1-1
CASSAIHGREAFF
TGTGCCAGCAGCGCAATCCACGGCAGGGAAGCTTTCTTT
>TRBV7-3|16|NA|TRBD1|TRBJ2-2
CASSLFGTGNTGELFF
TGTGCCAGCAGCTTATTTGGGACAGGGAACACCGGGGAGCTGTTTTTT
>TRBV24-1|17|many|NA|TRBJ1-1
CATSATTRGDPSTEAFF
TGTGCCACCAGTGCTACGACAAGGGGTGACCCCTCCACTGAAGCTTTCTTT
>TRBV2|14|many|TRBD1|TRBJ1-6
CASSDETGGSPLHF
TGTGCCAGCAGTGACGAGACAGGGGGTTCACCCCTCCACTTT
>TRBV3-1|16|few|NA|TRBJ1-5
CASSQEGPYSNQPQHF
TGTGCCAGCAGCCAAGAGGGTCCTTATAGCAATCAGCCCCAGCATTTT
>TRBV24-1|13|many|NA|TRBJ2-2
CATSDSLYEELFF
TGTGCCACCAGTGATTCCCTCTATGAGGAGCTGTTTTTT
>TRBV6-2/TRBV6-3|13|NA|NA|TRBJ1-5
CASTLPGDQPQHF
TGTGCCAGCACTCTCCCGGGGGATCAGCCCCAGCATTTT
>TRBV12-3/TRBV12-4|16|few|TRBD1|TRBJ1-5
CASSLGSQGSNQPQHF
TGTGCCAGCAGTTTAGGGTCACAGGGGAGCAATCAGCCCCAGCATTTT
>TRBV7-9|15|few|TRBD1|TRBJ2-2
CASSLLDRDPGELFF
TGTGCCAGCAGCCTACTCGACAGGGATCCCGGGGAGCTGTTTTTT
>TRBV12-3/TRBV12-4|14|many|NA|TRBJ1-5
CASSFNWAEQPQHF
TGTGCCAGCAGTTTCAACTGGGCGGAGCAGCCCCAGCATTTT
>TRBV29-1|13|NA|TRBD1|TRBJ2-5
CSVLTTGEETQYF
TGCAGCGTCCTAACGACAGGGGAAGAGACCCAGTACTTC
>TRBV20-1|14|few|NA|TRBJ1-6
CSARGELINSPLHF
TGCAGTGCTAGAGGGGAACTCATTAATTCACCCCTCCACTTT
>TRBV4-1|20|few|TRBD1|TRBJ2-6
CASSQEGTGTGASGANVLTF
TGCGCCAGCAGCCAGGAGGGGACCGGGACAGGGGCCTCTGGGGCCAACGTCCTGACTTTC
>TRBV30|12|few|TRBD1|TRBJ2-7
CAYRDRSYEQYF
TGTGCCTACCGGGACAGATCCTACGAGCAGTACTTC
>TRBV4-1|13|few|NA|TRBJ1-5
CASSQRRFQPQHF
TGCGCCAGCAGCCAGAGGCGGTTCCAGCCCCAGCATTTT
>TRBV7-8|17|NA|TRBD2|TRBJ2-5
CASSQESAGGMLETQYF
TGTGCCAGCAGCCAAGAGTCAGCGGGGGGCATGTTAGAGACCCAGTACTTC
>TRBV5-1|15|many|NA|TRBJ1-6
CASSFDLIGLSPLHF
TGCGCCAGCAGCTTCGACCTAATTGGGCTTTCACCCCTCCACTTT
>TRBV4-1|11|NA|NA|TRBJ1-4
CASSQGGRLFF
TGCGCCAGCAGCCAAGGCGGCAGACTGTTTTTT
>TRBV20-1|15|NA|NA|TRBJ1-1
CSARDPSTSGLEAFF
TGCAGTGCTAGAGACCCATCTACTTCGGGACTAGAAGCTTTCTTT
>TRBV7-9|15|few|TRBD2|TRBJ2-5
CASTFSAGGQETQYF
TGTGCCAGCACCTTCTCCGCGGGGGGCCAGGAGACCCAGTACTTC
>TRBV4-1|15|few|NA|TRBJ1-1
CASSQDYGPNTEAFF
TGCGCCAGCAGCCAAGACTATGGACCGAACACTGAAGCTTTCTTT
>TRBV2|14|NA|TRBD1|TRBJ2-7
CASMRGTEYYEQYF
TGTGCCAGCATGAGGGGGACAGAATACTACGAGCAGTACTTC
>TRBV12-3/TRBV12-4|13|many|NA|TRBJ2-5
CASSSPPRETQYF
TGTGCCAGCAGTTCCCCTCCCAGGGAGACCCAGTACTTC
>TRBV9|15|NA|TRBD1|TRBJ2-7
CASSYTGTGVDKQYF
TGTGCCAGCAGTTACACCGGGACAGGGGTGGACAAGCAGTACTTC
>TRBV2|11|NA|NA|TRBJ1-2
CARDLSYGYTF
TGTGCTAGAGACCTCTCCTATGGCTACACCTTC
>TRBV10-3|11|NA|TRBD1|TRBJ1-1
CAMRTGPQAFF
TGTGCCATGAGGACAGGCCCGCAGGCTTTCTTT
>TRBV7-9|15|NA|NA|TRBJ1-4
CASSDQGQAREKLFF
TGTGCCAGCAGCGACCAGGGGCAGGCAAGGGAAAAACTGTTTTTT
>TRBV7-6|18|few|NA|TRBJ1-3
CASSLAITGILSGNTIYF
TGTGCCAGCAGCTTAGCGATTACAGGCATCCTCTCTGGAAACACCATATATTTT
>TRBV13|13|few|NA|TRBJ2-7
CASSLKGRDEQYF
TGTGCCAGCAGCCTCAAAGGCCGCGACGAGCAGTACTTC
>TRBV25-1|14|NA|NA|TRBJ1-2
CASSAITGNYGYTF
TGTGCCAGCAGTGCTATTACAGGGAACTATGGCTACACCTTC
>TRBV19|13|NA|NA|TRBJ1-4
CASIRRGAGKLFF
TGTGCCAGTATACGGAGGGGGGCCGGGAAACTGTTTTTT
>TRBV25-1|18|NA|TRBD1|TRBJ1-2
CASSEYPGQGPPNYGYTF
TGTGCCAGCAGTGAATATCCGGGACAGGGTCCTCCTAACTATGGCTACACCTTC
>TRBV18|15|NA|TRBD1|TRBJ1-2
CASSPGAGGNYGYTF
TGTGCCAGCTCACCCGGTGCAGGGGGGAACTATGGCTACACCTTC
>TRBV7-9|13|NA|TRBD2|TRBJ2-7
CASSPSGLPEQYF
TGTGCCAGCAGCCCTAGCGGGCTCCCCGAGCAGTACTTC
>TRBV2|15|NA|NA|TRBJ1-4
CASSEDGARNEKLFF
TGTGCCAGCAGTGAAGACGGGGCCAGAAATGAAAAACTGTTTTTT
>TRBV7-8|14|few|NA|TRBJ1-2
CASSPRTANYGYTF
TGTGCCAGCAGCCCCCGGACAGCAAACTATGGCTACACCTTC